This T cell receptor beta chain was observed in a study of preoperative IRX-2 immunotherapy in early breast cancer (dated by TCRdb to the late 2010s). The label giving this sample's treatment or condition can be read as: preoperative locoregional IRX-2 cytokine immunotherapy. The samples were obtained from a phase Ib study that tested preoperative, locoregional IRX-2 cytokine immunotherapy designed to prime immune responses. Before surgery, IRX-2 was given to the donors, who were patients with early-stage breast cancer. The library was made by the immunoSEQ multiplex PCR assay. What TCRdb holds here is the immuneACCESS table cut down to in-frame rearrangements. Part of the clones is not present; checked against another copy, under half of the missing clones reflect an unresolved V gene, and the others are unexplained. The sample records 6,000 or so clones, roughly four fifths of which are singletons. The ten biggest clones cover about 17% of the sample.

A note on this clone: It lacks a known antigen. Base qualities are not provided; no much larger clone lies one nucleotide away.

The CDR3, cysteine through phenylalanine, is 15 amino acids long. The sequence is cut down to CDR3 DNA, 45 bases in frame from base 1. From a lookup of the germline V gene (reference sequence), CDR1 and CDR2 are LNHDA and SQIVND. V and J are truncated by 3 bases and 5 bases respectively, leaving an intervening sequence of 14 bases. Sequencing used tumor tissue, obtained before IRX-2 immunotherapy. Recombination linked TRBV19 to TRBJ2-1; the D gene is perhaps TRBD2, from 6 matching bases. The TCR comes from a human donor with breast cancer. CDR3 loop: CASSINGGMDNEQFF. The sequenced DNA is TGTGCCAGTAGTATCAACGGAGGGATGGACAATGAGCAGTTCTTC.